This T cell receptor beta chain was found in a study of radiation and T cells in renal cell carcinoma (dated by TCRdb to 2020 to 2022). Broadly, across the study: The samples were obtained from a clinical trial, where primary renal cell carcinomas were treated with 15 Gy stereotactic body radiation therapy and then removed by nephrectomy 4 weeks afterward. Across all 53 samples, 4,016,671 unique CDR3 nucleotide sequences, encoding 2 million to 3 million unique CDR3 amino acid sequences, were identified. In total, 53 samples underwent TCR beta sequencing: some 25 tumors plus 27 peripheral blood samples. Study-wide conclusions, independent of this receptor: Because the trial had a single-armed design, the trial could not examine how radiation dose or scheduling affected the TCR repertoire. Blood repertoire dynamics were not followed beyond 4 weeks after treatment. Top tumor clonotypes rose in blood from baseline to 2 weeks post-radiation, then contracted by 4 weeks, suggesting transient expansion of tumor-resident clones. Because pretreatment tumor biopsies were not available, the baseline intratumoral presence of clonotypes could not be determined.

The germline V gene gives CDR1 as MNHEY and CDR2 as SVGAGI. The germline ends are 9 bases apart after V is trimmed by 2 bases and J by 5 bases. The CDR3 sequence holds 13 residues, the cysteine and phenylalanine included. CDR3 DNA only is kept here, 39 bases in frame from base 1. Regarding this clone: No cognate antigen has been identified for it. Nothing much larger sits one base from this clone, and base qualities are not available.

TCR beta libraries were generated from genomic DNA with the immunoSEQ kit, following the manufacturer's recommendations. Library preparation used a first multiplex PCR with proprietary primers, then a second PCR adding unique barcodes, with bead cleanups after each round. A positive control reaction and a negative control reaction, both provided in the kit, were run with every batch of samples. The final libraries were assessed on an Agilent 4200 TapeStation D1000 ScreenTape, pooled by volume, and quantified by qPCR. An Illumina NextSeq500 fitted with a MidOutput 150-cycle cartridge performed the sequencing, running 156 Read1 cycles and 15 Index1 cycles with the kit's custom primers. The pooled library was loaded at about 0.98 pM, with an approximately 20% PhiX control spiked in. From the authors' description of their analysis: Vendor-processed data were analyzed in R, and a clonotype was defined as all T cells sharing the same CDR3 nucleotide sequence. For clone abundance analyses, frequencies were normalized to the 10,000 most abundant clones per sample. Public T cell clones, which averaged fewer than five per sample, were removed prior to analysis. A difference in abundance of at least 32-fold between compartments was used to define tumor-enriched and baseline blood-enriched clonotypes. A beta-binomial differential abundance model was used to identify clonotypes that were expanded or contracted between blood time points. Tumor-blood repertoire similarity was measured with the Baroni-Urbani and Buser coefficient, and group comparisons used two-tailed Wilcoxon tests in R. TCRdb retrieved this table from immuneACCESS and kept in-frame rearrangements only. Not all clones are present; in checked studies, unresolved V genes account for under half, and no reason is known for the remainder. V, J and clone size are taken as reported in that table, and D and trimming were inferred from the DNA itself. The table for this sample lists 130,000 or so clones; over 75% of them were counted only once. 12% of the sample comes from the top ten.

The sample's time point label, decoded: baseline pretreatment blood. What the treatment or condition label conveys for this sample: 15 Gy SBRT to primary tumor, nephrectomy 4 weeks later. To track tumor-enriched clonotypes, serial peripheral blood was sampled from radiation-treated patients at baseline and at 2 weeks and 4 weeks after SBRT. All patients had renal cell carcinoma with clear cell pathology. The QIAamp DNA Blood Mini Kit (Qiagen) was used to prepare genomic DNA for TCR sequencing. Samples were included in the analyses only if all quality control checks were passed. This specimen was blood, taken from a patient whose treatment included radiotherapy and nephrectomy. The TCR comes from a woman in her forties or fifties with renal cell carcinoma. Recombination joined TRBV6-5 with TRBJ1-2; tentative D gene TRBD1, with 5 bases matching. For the CDR3, the sequence is CASSYVGGYGYTF. The DNA is as follows: TGTGCCAGCAGTTACGTTGGGGGGTATGGCTACACCTTC.